The clone carrying this T cell receptor beta chain was counted a few times. Its antigen is unknown. The CDR3 runs 19 residues. The V and J ends lost 6 bases and 1 base respectively, with 24 bases between them. This entry belongs to a study of CD8+CD57+ T cells in acquired aplastic anemia. About the research overall: Sorting CD4+ and CD8+ cells gave DNA averaging approximately 3 ug. Study-level findings and limits: Significant differences in CD8+ Simpson's diversity were not observed between patients and controls.

Genomic DNA, the template, was used for profiling of the TCR beta VDJ and CDR3. TCRdb itself ran the reads through MiXCR, one entry per CDR3 protein. The table lists around 170,000 distinct CDR3 sequences, around 47% of them singletons. Selection for sequencing was limited to patients who had shown CD8+CD57+ cell expansion by flow cytometry. Sampling of blood occurred while the patients had still received no therapy. V gene TRBV12-3 or TRBV12-4 combines with J gene TRBJ2-2, with D possibly matching TRBD2 (6 bases). The TCR originated in a human donor with aplastic anemia. The sequencing sample was made of sorted CD4+, CD8+, or CD8+CD57+ T cells (not recorded which) from PBMCs. CDR3 protein: CASSTSMGGLNLNTGELFF. For the CDR3, the DNA is TGTGCCAGCAGCACCTCGATGGGGGGTCTTAATTTGAACACCGGGGAGCTGTTTTTT.